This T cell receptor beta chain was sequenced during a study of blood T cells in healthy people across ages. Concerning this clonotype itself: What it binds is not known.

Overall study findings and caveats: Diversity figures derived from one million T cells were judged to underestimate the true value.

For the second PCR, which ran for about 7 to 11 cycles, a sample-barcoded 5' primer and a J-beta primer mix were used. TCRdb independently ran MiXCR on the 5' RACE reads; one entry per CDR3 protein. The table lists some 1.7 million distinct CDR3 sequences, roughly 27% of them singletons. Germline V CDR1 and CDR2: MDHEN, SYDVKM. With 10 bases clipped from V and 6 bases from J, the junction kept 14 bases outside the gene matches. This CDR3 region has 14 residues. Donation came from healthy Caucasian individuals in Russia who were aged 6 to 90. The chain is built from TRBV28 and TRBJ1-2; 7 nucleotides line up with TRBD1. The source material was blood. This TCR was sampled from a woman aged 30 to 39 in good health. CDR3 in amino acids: CATSPPTGVDGYTF. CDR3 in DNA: TGTGCCACCTCCCCCCCCACAGGGGTGGATGGCTACACCTTC.